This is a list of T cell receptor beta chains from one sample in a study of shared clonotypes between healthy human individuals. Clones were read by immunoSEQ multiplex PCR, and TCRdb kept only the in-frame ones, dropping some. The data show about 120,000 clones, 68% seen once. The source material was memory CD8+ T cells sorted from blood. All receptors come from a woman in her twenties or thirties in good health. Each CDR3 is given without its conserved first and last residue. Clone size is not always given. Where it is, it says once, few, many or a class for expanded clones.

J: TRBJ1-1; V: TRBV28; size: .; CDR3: ASSFKGYTEAF
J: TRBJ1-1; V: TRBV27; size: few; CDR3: ASIRTGGSEAF
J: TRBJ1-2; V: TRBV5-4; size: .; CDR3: ASSGRRGPWGVDYGYT
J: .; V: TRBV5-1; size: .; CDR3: ASSLVPGQGAPPPYEQY
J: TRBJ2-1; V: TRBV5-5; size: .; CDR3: ASSLMVHPSGRGHEQF
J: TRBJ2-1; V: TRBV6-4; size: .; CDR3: ASSDGDRNEQF
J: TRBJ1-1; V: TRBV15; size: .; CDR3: ATGSGPNTEAF
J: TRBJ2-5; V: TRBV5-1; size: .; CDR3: ASSLYVRGPVGTQY
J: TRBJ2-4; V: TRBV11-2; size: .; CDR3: ASSLAPGQASLAKNIQY
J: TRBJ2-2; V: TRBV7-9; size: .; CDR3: ASSLTVGASTGELF
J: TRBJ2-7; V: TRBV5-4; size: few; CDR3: ASSLGAGNLYEQY
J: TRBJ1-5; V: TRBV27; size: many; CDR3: ASSPDLYSNQPQH
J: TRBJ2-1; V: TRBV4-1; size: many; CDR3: ASSQGGGEF
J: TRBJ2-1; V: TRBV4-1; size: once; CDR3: ASSRGAGRNEQF
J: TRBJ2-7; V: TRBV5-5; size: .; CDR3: ATGLAESYEQY
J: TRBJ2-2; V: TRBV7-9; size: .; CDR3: ASSPKSYTGELF
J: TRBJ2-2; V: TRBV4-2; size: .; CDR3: ASSQEEGSTGELF
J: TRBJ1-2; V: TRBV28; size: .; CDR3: ASFTPGQGADYGYT
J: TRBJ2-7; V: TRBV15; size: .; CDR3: ATSRGSGAGEFLNEQY
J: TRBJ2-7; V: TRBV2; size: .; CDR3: AMVGGRGVHEQY
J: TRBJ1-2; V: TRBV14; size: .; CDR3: ASSQDVTGNYYGYT
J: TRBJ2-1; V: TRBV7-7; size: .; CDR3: ASSLAPASYNEQF
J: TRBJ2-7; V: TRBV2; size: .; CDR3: ASRDRGYSYEQY
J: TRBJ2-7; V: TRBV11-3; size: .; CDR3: ASSLGAASFNEQY
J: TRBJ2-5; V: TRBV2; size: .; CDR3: ASSSPRGLAASIRETQY
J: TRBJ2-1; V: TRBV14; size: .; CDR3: ASSDSTATGHENEQF